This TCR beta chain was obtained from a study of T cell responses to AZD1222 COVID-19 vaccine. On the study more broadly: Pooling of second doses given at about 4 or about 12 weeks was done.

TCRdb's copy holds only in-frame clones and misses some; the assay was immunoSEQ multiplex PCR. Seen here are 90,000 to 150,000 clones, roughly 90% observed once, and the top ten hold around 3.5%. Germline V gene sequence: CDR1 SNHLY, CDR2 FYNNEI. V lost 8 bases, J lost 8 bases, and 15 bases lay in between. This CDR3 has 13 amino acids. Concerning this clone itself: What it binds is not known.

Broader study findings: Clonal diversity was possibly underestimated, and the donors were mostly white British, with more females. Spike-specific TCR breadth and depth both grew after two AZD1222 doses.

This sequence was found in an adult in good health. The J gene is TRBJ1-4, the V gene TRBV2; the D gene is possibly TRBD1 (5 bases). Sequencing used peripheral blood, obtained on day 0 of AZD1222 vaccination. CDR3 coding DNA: TGTGCCAGCGTCGAGGCAGGGAGAGAAAAACTGTTTTTT. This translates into CASVEAGREKLFF.